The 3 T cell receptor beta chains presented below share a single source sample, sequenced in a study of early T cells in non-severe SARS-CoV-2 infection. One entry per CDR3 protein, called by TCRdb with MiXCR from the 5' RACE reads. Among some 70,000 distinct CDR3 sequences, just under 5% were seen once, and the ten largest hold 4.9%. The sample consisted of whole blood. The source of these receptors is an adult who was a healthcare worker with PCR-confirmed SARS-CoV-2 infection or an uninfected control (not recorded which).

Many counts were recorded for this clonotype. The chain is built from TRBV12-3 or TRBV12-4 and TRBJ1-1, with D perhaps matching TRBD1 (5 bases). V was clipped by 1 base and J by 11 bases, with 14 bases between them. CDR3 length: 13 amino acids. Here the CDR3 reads CASSLGAGLLAFF. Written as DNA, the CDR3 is TGTGCCAGCAGTTTAGGGGCAGGGTTATTGGCTTTCTTT.

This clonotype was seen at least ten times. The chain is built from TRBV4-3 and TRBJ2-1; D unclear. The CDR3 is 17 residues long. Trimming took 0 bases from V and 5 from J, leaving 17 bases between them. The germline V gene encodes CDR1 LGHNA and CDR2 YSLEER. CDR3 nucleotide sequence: TGCGCCAGCAGCCAAGACCCCAGAGGATCTCCTGACAATGAGCAGTTCTTC. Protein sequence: CASSQDPRGSPDNEQFF.

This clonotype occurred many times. CDR3 sequence reads: CASSYPGGLAGLSGSYEQYF. The DNA of the CDR3 is TGTGCCAGCAGTTACCCCGGAGGGCTAGCGGGCCTTTCAGGTTCCTACGAGCAGTACTTC. This rearrangement joins TRBV6-2 or TRBV6-3 to TRBJ2-7; 8 nucleotides line up with TRBD2. This CDR3 spans 20 amino acids. From germline, CDR1 is MNHEY and CDR2 SVGEGT. The V gene end was trimmed by 2 bases and the J gene end by 1 base; junction bases not matched to a gene: 19.